The present T cell receptor beta chain was sequenced within a study of technical replicates of blood from a few donors. CDR1 and CDR2 from the germline V gene are SGHNT and YYREEE (reference sequence). V gave up 4 bases and J gave up 5 bases; unmatched junction bases: 6. The CDR3 is 13 residues long. Libraries were prepared by immunoSEQ multiplex PCR; TCRdb keeps only in-frame clonotypes and omits some of them. Of tens of thousands of clones listed, 95% are singletons. The TCR comes from a human donor in good health. Sequencing input: T cells isolated from PBMCs. The chain is built from TRBV5-4 and TRBJ2-7; 7 positions agree with TRBD2. CDR3 residues: CASSPGRGDEQYF. The CDR3 DNA is TGTGCCAGCAGCCCAGGGAGGGGTGACGAGCAGTACTTC. The full variable domain, with the rest looked up from reference TRBV5-4 and TRBJ2-7, is ETGVTQSPTHLIKTRGQQVTLRCSSQSGHNTVSWYQQALGQGPQFIFQYYREEENGRGNFPPRFSGLQFPNYSSELNVNALELDDSALYLCASSPGRGDEQYFGPGTRLTVT.